This TCR beta chain is from a study of cytomegalovirus exposure and HLA in healthy donors (TCRdb year 2017). The study in broad terms: According to an earlier analysis of several hundred of the donors, some 180 million T cells yielded over 90 million unique TCR beta sequences and about 300 Gb of sequence data. About 300 gigabases of sequencing data and approximately 84 million unique TCR sequences were included in an early release covering over 600 HLA-typed donors. The genetic ancestry cluster associated with self-reported Caucasian donors included 81% of the 300 to 400 genotyped donors. The study aimed to test whether signatures of past pathogen exposure could be identified by cataloging public T cell receptors. Using immunosequencing, the study profiled T cell repertoires from roughly 650 subjects and related those repertoires to cytomegalovirus serostatus. Along with the approximately 620-subject first cohort, a separate validation cohort of 120 different subjects was used. To predict cytomegalovirus infection status, the study combined high-throughput TCR immunosequencing, statistical association of individual TCRs with disease status, and machine learning. A later analysis re-examined previously published TCR beta repertoires from hundreds of donors and added high-resolution HLA genotyping to investigate patterns of TCR occurrence. In the later analysis, no new phenotypic data were used to find candidate immune exposures; instead, reliance was placed on TCR beta sequences and their occurrence across donors. An earlier analysis of around 580 of the donors used high-throughput TCR beta sequencing to judge whether each TCR beta V gene segment behaved as functional or pseudogenic. Alongside the repertoire data, information on donor age, sex, ethnicity and CMV serostatus was compiled. A later genetic analysis took genome-wide SNP genotypes for about three fifths of the 666 donors and used that subset as a discovery cohort. Every repertoire in the discovery cohort had been generated on one and the same sequencing platform. Class I and class II HLA loci were covered by the typing at four-digit resolution. Typing coverage varied by locus: about 629-640 donors for A, B, C, DRB1 and DQB1; 500 to 550 for DQA1; some 610 for DPA1; roughly 470 for DPB1. A handful of DR-DQ haplotypes were handled as single units for association and clustering because linkage in the cohort was strong. Among around 400 genotyped donors of the cohort, an average of approximately 240,000 unique TCR beta nucleotide sequences was sequenced per donor, of which roughly 18% were non-productive. The paper's findings and limits, for the study overall: Linkage disequilibrium might explain the correlated functional status among segregating V segments, but an unknown experimental factor could not be ruled out. The sequencing pipeline was judged likely to have produced a cluster of highly shared sequence variants as a technical artifact. Several of the top co-occurrence clusters appeared to be linked to parvovirus B19, influenza, CMV and Epstein-Barr virus, according to a later analysis. In the study, approximately 150 TCR beta chains were listed as associated with cytomegalovirus. Presence/absence analyses assumed roughly uniform sequencing depth across donors, an assumption that may not hold. Because the 87-base-pair reads could not distinguish some IMGT-functional V segments, including TRBV6-2 and TRBV6-3, those segments were excluded. The classifier was reported to diagnose cytomegalovirus status with high specificity and sensitivity in both the original cohort and the validation cohort. Broadly in line with IMGT annotations, most TCR beta V segments showed up in productive rearrangements about 87% or about 30% of the time in an earlier analysis of several hundred of the donors. For the cohort, immune exposure information was limited to CMV serostatus. A further reported finding was that TCR beta sequences accurately predicted the HLA-A and HLA-B alleles for most subjects in the first cohort. In this cohort, only TCR beta chains were sequenced, and detectable features were limited by the absence of alpha or paired-chain data. An association between a missense DCLRE1C variant and V-gene and J-gene trimming of TCR beta chains was found in a later genetic analysis and replicated in an independent cohort. Because counts were too low, 15 to 20 rarely observed V segments, including chromosome 9 orphons, were left out of the earlier analysis of some 600 of the donors. According to a later genetic analysis, donors in an Asian-associated ancestry cluster had fewer N-insertions in productive TCRs than the approximately 650-donor mean. A later analysis found that TCR association rates varied across HLA loci, with DRB1 alleles showing the most associated TCRs and HLA-C alleles the fewest. Most TCR sequences were observed very rarely across donors, whereas some public TCRs were present in many individuals. In vitro tests confirmed that a few of the cytomegalovirus-associated TCR beta chains recognize cytomegalovirus antigens. Because some donors lacked HLA typing at each locus, the association tests relied only on the typed subset. When HLA alleles, especially DR and DQ, strongly co-occurred, attributing TCR associations to individual alleles was difficult. At a false discovery rate of 0.05, a later analysis linked roughly 17,000 TCR beta sequences to specific HLA alleles. Compared with equally common non-associated chains, HLA-associated TCR beta chains in a later analysis were more clonally expanded and had lower generation probabilities. Most CMV-associated TCR beta chains appeared to be HLA-restricted in a later analysis, and the HLA associations seemed to be driven largely by CMV exposure. It was suggested by the authors that the approach could potentially be generalized to other disease states and immunological phenotypes.

Trimming removed 5 bases from V and 1 base from J; the gene matches leave 6 bases unexplained. Measured from the cysteine to the phenylalanine, the CDR3 is 15 residues long. Only the CDR3 region is kept as DNA, spanning 45 bases read in frame from base 1. From a lookup of the germline V gene (reference sequence), CDR1 and CDR2 are MNHEY and SMNVEV. Library preparation used the immunoSEQ multiplex PCR assay. A mixture of 60 forward primers for TCR Vbeta segments and 13 reverse primers for TCR Jbeta segments was used in the multiplex PCR. A multiplex PCR assay on genomic DNA amplified the CDR3 region of rearranged TCR beta genes. Amplified TCR beta libraries were sequenced as 87-base-pair reads on the Illumina HiSeq System. The authors processed their data as follows. Across the roughly 640 repertoires, a later analysis counted 60 million to 90 million unique TCR beta chains, 9.5 million to 12 million of which were shared by at least two donors. Raw reads were error-corrected and collapsed into unique sequences with a nearest-neighbor algorithm that merged closely related sequences to remove PCR and sequencing errors. CDR3 sequences were aligned to IMGT reference sequences to assign V, D and J gene segments. For a sequence to be retained, a match of at least six nucleotides was required to both a V gene segment and a J gene segment. Rearrangements were classified as productive when the CDR3 lacked stop codons and remained in frame with V and J, and all other rearrangements were classified as non-productive. CDR3 was defined by IMGT convention, running from the second conserved V-encoded cysteine to the conserved J-encoded phenylalanine. The earlier analysis of about 560 of the donors excluded any sequence lacking an unambiguous match to a single V gene segment. An earlier analysis of 587 of the donors classified V segments as functional when productive rearrangements were above 56.7% and as segregating when the standard deviation between donors was above 5%. A statistical classification framework was built for diagnosing cytomegalovirus status from the catalog of TCR beta chain sequences. In a later analysis, V and J genes were assigned by comparing TCR nucleotide sequences against IMGT/GENE-DB human TR gene sequences. A later analysis assigned CDR3 sequences and most-parsimonious VDJ recombination scenarios with the TCRdist pipeline. In a later analysis, each TCR beta chain was defined by its CDR3 amino acid sequence together with its V-gene family, and reads without a unique V-gene family were excluded. As a way to deal with suspected cross-contamination and a sequencing artifact, a later analysis dropped approximately 590 nucleotide sequences that were highly shared and had low generation probability. For each public chain, a later analysis derived a clonal expansion index from normalized ranks of inferred template counts within each repertoire. A later analysis computed generation probabilities with a VDJ recombination model fitted to out-of-frame rearrangements, and checked the results against IGoR. In a later analysis, TCR-TCR, TCR-HLA and TCR-CMV co-occurrence was scored with hypergeometric tests, and a repertoire-size bias correction was applied to TCR pairs. In a later analysis, false discovery rates were estimated by permuting HLA or CMV assignments 20 times. A later analysis grouped co-occurring TCRs with DBSCAN, adding TCRdist sequence similarity when clustering within HLA-allele-positive subsets. Co-occurrence clustering excluded repertoires with fewer than 30,000 or more than 120,000 public chains, plus five with anomalous nucleotide sharing. The table was pulled from immuneACCESS by TCRdb, which kept in-frame rearrangements only. Such tables lose some clones; where checked, under half of the loss comes from unresolved V genes, and the rest has no known cause. The V and J calls and clone size are taken from that table; D and trimming were inferred from the DNA. This sample lists 270,000 or so clones; 86% were detected once. The ten biggest clones cover roughly 4% of the sample.

The cohort comprised 710 or so healthy bone marrow donors. At the time of sampling, all cohort members were nominally healthy, though unrecorded immune exposures were likely present. The donor tested CMV seropositive, placing the donor among the 250 to 350 seropositive members of the cohort. Every donor gave a peripheral blood sample, and the peripheral blood mononuclear cells from that sample were used for TCR beta sequencing. Genomic DNA extraction from the blood cell samples was performed with the Qiagen DNeasy Blood Extraction Kit. As regards this clone: No antigen is known for it. Base quality data are lacking; no much larger clone is found one base away.

Sequenced sample: PBMCs. The clonotype was recovered from a man aged 40-49 years in good health and CMV-seropositive. The chain joins TRBV27 to TRBJ2-7, and TRBD1 matches 9 of the central bases. The CDR3 region has the sequence CASSPWDRVSYEQYF. In nucleotide form, the sequence is TGTGCCAGCAGTCCTTGGGACAGGGTTTCCTACGAGCAGTACTTC.